This T cell receptor beta chain is from a study of monozygotic twins with inflammatory bowel disease. General study points: Diversity of TCRbeta measured by inverse Simpson was lower in IBD patients than in healthy co-twins. Repertoire likeness was no different across concordant and discordant twins, perhaps owing to restricted power.

In regard to this clonotype: Its antigen remains unidentified.

Researchers used 3500 ng of total RNA for each TCR library. Generation of cDNA took place in eight separate reactions per sample. TCRdb processed the 5' RACE reads again and assigns one entry to each CDR3 protein, with no DNA. Listed are approximately 150,000 distinct CDR3 sequences; approximately 7% falls within the top ten. This clonotype was sampled from a human donor with ulcerative colitis or Crohn's disease, or a healthy co-twin of an affected twin (not recorded which). The sequenced material came from blood.

The CDR3 is CSAPDRSTNYGYTF. This rearrangement joins TRBV20-1 to TRBJ1-2; TCRdb indicates TRBD1, and absent DNA this call remains unverified. Germline CDR1 DFQATT, CDR2 SNEGSKA (reference sequence). The CDR3 has 14 amino acids.